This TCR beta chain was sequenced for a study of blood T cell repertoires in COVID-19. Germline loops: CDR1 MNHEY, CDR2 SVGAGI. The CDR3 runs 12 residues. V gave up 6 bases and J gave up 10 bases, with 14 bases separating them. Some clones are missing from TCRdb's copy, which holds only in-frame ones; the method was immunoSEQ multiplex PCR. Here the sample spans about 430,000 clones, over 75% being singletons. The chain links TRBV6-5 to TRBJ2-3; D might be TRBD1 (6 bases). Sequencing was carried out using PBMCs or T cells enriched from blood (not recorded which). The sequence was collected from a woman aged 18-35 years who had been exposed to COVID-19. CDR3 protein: CASSSLQGAQYF. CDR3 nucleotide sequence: TGTGCCAGCAGCTCCTTACAGGGTGCGCAGTATTTT.